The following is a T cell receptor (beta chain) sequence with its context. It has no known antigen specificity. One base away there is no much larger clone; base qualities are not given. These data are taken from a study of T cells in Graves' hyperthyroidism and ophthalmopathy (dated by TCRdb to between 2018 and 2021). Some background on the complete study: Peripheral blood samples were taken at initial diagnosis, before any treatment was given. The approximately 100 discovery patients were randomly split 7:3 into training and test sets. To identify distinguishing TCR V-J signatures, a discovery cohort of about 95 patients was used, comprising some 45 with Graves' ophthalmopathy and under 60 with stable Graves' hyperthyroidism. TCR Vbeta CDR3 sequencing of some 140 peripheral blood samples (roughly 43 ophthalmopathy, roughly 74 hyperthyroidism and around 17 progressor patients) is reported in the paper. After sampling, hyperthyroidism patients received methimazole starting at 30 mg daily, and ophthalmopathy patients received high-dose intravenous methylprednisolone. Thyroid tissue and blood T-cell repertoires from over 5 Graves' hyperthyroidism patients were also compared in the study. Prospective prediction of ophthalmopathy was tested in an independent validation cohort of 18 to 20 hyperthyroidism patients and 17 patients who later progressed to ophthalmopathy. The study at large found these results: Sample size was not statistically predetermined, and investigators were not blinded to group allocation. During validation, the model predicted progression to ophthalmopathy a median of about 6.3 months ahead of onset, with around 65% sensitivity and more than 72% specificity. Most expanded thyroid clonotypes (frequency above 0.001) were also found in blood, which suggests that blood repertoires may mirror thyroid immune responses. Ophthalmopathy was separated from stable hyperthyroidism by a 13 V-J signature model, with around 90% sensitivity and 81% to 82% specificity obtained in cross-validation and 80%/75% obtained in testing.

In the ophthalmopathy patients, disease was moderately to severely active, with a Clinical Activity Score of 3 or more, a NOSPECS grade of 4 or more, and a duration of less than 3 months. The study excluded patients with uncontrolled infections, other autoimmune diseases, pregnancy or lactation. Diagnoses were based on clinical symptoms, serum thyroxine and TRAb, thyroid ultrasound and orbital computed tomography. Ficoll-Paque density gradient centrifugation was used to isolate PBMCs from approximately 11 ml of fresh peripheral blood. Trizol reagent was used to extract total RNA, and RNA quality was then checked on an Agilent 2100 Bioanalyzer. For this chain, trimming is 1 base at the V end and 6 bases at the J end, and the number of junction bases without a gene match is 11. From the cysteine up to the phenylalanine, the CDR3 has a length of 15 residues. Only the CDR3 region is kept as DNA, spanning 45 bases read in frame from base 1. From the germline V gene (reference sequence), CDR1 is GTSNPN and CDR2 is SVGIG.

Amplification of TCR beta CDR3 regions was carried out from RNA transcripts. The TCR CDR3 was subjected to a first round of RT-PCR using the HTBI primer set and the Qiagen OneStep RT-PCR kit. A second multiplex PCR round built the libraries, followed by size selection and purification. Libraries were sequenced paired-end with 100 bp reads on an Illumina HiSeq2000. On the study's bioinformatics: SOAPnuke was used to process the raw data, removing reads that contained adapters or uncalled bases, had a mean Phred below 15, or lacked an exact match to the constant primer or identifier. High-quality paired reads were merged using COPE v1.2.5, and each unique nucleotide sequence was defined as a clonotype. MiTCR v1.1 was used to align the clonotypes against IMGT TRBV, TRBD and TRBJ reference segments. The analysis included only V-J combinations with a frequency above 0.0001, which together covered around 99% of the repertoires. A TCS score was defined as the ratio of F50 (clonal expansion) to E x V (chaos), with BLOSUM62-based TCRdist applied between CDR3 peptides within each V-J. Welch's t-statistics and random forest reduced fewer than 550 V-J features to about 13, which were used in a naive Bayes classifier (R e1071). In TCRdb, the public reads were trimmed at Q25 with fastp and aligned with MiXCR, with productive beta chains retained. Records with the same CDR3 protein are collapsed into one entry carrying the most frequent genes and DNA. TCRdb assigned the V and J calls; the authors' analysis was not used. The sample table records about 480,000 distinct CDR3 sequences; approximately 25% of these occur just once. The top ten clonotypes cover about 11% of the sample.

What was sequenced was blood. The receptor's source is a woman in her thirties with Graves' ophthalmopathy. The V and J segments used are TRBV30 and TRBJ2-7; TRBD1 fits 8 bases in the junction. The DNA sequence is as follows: TGTGCCTGGAGTGAAACCGGGACAGGAGGAGGCGAGCAGTACTTC. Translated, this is CAWSETGTGGGEQYF.